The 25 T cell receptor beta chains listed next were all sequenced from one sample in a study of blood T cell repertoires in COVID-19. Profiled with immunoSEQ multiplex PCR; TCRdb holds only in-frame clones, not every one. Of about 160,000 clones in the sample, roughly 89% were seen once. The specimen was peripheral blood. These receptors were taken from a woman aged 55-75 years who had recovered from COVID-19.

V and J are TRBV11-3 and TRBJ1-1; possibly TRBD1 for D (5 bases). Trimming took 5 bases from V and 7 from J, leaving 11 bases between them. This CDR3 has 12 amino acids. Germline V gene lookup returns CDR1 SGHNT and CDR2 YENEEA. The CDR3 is CASSLGGGEAFF. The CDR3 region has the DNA TGTGCCAGCAGCCTCGGCGGGGGTGAAGCTTTCTTT.

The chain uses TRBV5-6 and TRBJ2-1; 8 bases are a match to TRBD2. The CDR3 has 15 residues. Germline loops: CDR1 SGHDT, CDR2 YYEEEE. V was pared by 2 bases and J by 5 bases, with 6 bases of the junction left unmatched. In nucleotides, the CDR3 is TGTGCCAGCAGCTTAGTAGCGGGGTTCAACAATGAGCAGTTCTTC. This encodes CASSLVAGFNNEQFF.

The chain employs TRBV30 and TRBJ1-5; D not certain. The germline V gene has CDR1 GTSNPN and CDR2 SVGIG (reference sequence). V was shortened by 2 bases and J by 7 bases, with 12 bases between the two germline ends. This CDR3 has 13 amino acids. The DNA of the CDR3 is TGTGCCTGGAGTCGGTCCGGGAACCAGCCCCAGCATTTT. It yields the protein CAWSRSGNQPQHF.

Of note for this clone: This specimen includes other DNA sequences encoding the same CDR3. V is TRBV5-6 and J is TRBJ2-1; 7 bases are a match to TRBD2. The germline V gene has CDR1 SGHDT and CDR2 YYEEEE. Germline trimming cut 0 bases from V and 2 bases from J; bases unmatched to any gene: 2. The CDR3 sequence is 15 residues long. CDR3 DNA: TGTGCCAGCAGCTTGGGGGGGGGACCCTACAATGAGCAGTTCTTC. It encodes CASSLGGGPYNEQFF.

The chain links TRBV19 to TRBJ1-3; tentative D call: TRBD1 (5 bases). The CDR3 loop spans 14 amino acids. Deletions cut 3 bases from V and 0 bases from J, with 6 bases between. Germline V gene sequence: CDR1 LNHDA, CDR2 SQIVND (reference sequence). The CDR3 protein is CASSMGGSGNTIYF. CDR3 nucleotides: TGTGCCAGTAGTATGGGGGGCTCTGGAAACACCATATATTTT.

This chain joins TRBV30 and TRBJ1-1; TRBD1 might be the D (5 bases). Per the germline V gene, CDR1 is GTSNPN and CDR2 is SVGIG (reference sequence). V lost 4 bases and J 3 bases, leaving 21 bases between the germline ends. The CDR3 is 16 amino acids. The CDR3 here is CAWKTSGTLRDTEAFF. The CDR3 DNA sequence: TGTGCCTGGAAAACCTCGGGGACTCTGAGGGACACTGAAGCTTTCTTT.

The CDR3 reads CASSPRVDEKLFF. CDR3 sequence (DNA): TGTGCCAGCAGCCCGAGGGTAGATGAAAAACTGTTTTTT. This chain connects TRBV4-2 to TRBJ1-4, with D unresolved. The CDR3 has 13 residues. Between the trimmed V and J ends, which lost 4 bases and 6 bases, there was a span of 9 bases. The germline V gene encodes CDR1 LGHNA and CDR2 YNFKEQ.

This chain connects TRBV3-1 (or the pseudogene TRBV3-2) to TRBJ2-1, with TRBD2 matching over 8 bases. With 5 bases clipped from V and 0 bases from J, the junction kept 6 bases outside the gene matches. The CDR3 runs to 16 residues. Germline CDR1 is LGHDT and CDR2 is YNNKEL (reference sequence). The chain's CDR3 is CASSFRGGSSYNEQFF. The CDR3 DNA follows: TGTGCCAGCAGCTTCCGGGGGGGAAGCTCCTACAATGAGCAGTTCTTC.

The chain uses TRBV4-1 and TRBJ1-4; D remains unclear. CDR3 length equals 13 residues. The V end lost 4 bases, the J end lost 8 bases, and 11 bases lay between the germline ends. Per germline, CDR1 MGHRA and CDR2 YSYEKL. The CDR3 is CASSLQIGEKLFF. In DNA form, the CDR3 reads TGCGCCAGCAGCCTTCAAATTGGCGAAAAACTGTTTTTT.

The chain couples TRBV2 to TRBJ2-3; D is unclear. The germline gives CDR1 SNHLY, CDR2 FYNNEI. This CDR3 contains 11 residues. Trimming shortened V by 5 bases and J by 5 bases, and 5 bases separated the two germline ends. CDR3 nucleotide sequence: TGTGCCAGCAGTCTTATAGATACGCAGTATTTT. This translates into CASSLIDTQYF.

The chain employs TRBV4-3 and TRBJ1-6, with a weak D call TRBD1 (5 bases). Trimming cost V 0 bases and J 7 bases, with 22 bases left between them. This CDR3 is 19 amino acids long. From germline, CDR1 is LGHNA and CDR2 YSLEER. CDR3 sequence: CASSQDSLDGRVANSPLHF. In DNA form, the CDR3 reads TGCGCCAGCAGCCAAGATTCGTTGGATGGCAGGGTGGCCAATTCACCCCTCCACTTT.

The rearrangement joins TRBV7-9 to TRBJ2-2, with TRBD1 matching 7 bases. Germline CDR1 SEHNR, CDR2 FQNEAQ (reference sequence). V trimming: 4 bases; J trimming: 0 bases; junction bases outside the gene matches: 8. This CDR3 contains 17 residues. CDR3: CASSSPRQGPNTGELFF. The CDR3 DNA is TGTGCCAGCAGCTCCCCCCGACAGGGCCCGAACACCGGGGAGCTGTTTTTT.

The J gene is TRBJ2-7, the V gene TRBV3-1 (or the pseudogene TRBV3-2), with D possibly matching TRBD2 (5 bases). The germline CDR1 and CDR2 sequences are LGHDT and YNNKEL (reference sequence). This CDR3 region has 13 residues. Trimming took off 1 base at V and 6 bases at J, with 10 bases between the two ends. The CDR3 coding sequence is TGTGCCAGCAGCCAAGGTCTAGCTTCCGAGCAGTACTTC. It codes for CASSQGLASEQYF.

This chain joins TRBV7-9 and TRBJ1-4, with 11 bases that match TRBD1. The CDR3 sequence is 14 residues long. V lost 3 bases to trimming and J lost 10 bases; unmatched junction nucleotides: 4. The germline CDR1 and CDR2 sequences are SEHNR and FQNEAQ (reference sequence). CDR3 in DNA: TGTGCCAGCAGCTTGGGGACAGGGGGTCGAAAACTGTTTTTT. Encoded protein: CASSLGTGGRKLFF.

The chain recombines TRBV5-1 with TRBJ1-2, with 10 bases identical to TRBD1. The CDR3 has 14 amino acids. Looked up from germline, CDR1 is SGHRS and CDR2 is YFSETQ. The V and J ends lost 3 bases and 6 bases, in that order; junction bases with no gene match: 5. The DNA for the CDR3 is TGCGCCAGCAGCTCGACCGGGACAGGGGATGGCTACACCTTC. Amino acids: CASSSTGTGDGYTF. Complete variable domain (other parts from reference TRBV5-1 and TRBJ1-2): KAGVTQTPRYLIKTRGQQVTLSCSPISGHRSVSWYQQTPGQGLQFLFEYFSETQRNKGNFPGRFSGRQFSNSRSEMNVSTLELGDSALYLCASSSTGTGDGYTFGSGTRLTVV.

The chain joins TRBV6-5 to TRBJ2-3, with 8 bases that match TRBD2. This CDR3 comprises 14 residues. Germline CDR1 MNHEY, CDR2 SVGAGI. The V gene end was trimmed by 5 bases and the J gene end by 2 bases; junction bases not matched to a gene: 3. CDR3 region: CASSRGGLTDTQYF. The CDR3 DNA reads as TGTGCCAGCAGTCGGGGGGGCCTCACAGATACGCAGTATTTT.

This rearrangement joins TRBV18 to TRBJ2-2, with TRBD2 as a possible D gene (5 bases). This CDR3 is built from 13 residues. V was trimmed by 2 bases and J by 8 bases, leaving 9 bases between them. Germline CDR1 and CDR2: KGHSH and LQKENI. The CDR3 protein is CASSPAEVGELFF. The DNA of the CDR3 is TGTGCCAGCTCACCAGCGGAGGTTGGGGAGCTGTTTTTT.

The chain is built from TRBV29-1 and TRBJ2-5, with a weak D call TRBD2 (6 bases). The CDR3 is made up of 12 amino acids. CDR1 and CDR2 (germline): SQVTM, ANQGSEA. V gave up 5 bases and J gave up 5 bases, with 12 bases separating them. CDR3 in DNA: TGCAGCGTTTACGGGGGTAGTGAGACCCAGTACTTC. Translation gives CSVYGGSETQYF.

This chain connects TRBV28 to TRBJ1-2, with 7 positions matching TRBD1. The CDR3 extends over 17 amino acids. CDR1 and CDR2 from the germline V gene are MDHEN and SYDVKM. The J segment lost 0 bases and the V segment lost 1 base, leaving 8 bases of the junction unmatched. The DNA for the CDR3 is TGTGCCAGCAGTTTATACAGACCAGGACAGGCTAACTATGGCTACACCTTC. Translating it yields CASSLYRPGQANYGYTF.

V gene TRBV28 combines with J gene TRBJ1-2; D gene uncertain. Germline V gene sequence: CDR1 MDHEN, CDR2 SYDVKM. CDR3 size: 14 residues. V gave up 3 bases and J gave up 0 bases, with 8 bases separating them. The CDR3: CASSFQRSNYGYTF. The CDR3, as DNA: TGTGCCAGCAGTTTTCAGCGGTCTAACTATGGCTACACCTTC.

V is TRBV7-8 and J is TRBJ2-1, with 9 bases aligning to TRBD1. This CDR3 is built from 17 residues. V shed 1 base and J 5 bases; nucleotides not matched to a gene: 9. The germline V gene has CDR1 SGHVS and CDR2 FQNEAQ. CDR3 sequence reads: CASSLGTGTGFHNEQFF. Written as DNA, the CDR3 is TGTGCCAGCAGCTTAGGCACCGGGACAGGGTTCCACAATGAGCAGTTCTTC.

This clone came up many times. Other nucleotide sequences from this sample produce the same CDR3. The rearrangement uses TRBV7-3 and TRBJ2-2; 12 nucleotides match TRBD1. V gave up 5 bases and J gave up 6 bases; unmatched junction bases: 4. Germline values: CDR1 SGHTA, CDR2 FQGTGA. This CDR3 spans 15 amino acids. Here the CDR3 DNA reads TGTGCCAGCAGCAAGGGACAGGGGGCTTCCGGGGAGCTGTTTTTT. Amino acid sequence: CASSKGQGASGELFF. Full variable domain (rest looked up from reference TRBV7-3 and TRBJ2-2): GAGVSQTPSNKVTEKGKYVELRCDPISGHTALYWYRQSLGQGPEFLIYFQGTGAADDSGLPNDRFFAVRPEGSVSTLKIQRTERGDSAVYLCASSKGQGASGELFFGEGSRLTVL.

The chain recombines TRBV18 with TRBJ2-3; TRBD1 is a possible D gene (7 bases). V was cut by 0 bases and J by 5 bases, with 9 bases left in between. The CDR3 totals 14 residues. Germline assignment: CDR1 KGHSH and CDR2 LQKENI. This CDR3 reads CASSPPQGGDTQYF. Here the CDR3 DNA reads TGTGCCAGCTCACCACCGCAGGGGGGAGATACGCAGTATTTT.

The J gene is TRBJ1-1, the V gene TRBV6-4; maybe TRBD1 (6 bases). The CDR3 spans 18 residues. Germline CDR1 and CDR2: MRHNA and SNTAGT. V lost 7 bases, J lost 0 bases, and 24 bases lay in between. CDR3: CASIQKPGHTFMNTEAFF. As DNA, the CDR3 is TGTGCCAGCATCCAAAAACCGGGACACACGTTTATGAACACTGAAGCTTTCTTT.

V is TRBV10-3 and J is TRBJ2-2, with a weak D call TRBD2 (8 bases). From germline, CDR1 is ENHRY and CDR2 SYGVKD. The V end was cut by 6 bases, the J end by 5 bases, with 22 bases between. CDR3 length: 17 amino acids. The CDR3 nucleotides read TGTGCCATCAGCGGGGGGGAGACAGGGTTGGAGACCGGGGAGCTGTTTTTT. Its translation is CAISGGETGLETGELFF.